What follows describes a single T cell receptor (beta chain). Its specificity is unknown. The CDR3 contains 15 residues. In germline, CDR1 is SGHRS, CDR2 YFSETQ. V shed 2 bases and J shed 3 bases, with 13 bases lying between them. The data were taken from a study of blood T cells in healthy people across ages. Whole-study findings and limits: Age brought a roughly linear fall in TCR beta diversity measured per million T cells.

Every sample gave at least 5.5 micrograms of total RNA when it was extracted. Alongside a J-beta primer mix, a sample-barcoded 5' primer served in a second PCR lasting roughly 6 to 11 cycles. A template-switch adaptor with 12 random nucleotides tagged each cDNA molecule. Via MiXCR, TCRdb re-called the 5' RACE reads, giving one row per CDR3 protein. The repertoire consists of under 850,000 distinct CDR3 sequences, with about 36% occurring once and the leading ten covering roughly 13%. This chain links TRBV5-1 with TRBJ2-3, with D possibly matching TRBD1 (6 bases). This TCR was recovered from a man between 18 and 29 years old in good health. Material: blood. The CDR3 region has the DNA TGCGCCAGCAGCTTATACAGGGAAACAACAGATACGCAGTATTTT. The encoded protein is CASSLYRETTDTQYF.